Below, 26 T cell receptor beta chains from the same sample are listed, as sequenced in a study of blood T cell repertoires in COVID-19. Measured with immunoSEQ multiplex PCR; TCRdb has only the in-frame clones, and not every one. Of over 75,000 clones listed, more than 80% were seen once; the top ten hold under 13%. Input material: peripheral blood. The receptors here all came from a woman between 65 and 79 years old with acute or convalescent COVID-19.

V is TRBV6-1 and J is TRBJ2-3; 8 bases are a match to TRBD2. The germline V gene has CDR1 MNHNS and CDR2 SASEGT. V lost 3 bases, J lost 6 bases, and 11 bases stayed unmatched. The CDR3 length is 16 residues. CDR3 bases: TGTGCCAGCAGTGAGGAGTTGCGGGGGGACACTGATACGCAGTATTTT. This sequence encodes CASSEELRGDTDTQYF.

The chain recombines TRBV7-8 with TRBJ2-7; 9 nucleotides match TRBD2. Per germline, CDR1 SGHVS and CDR2 FQNEAQ. The CDR3 sequence is 13 residues long. The J segment lost 2 bases and the V segment lost 7 bases, leaving 3 bases of the junction unmatched. The CDR3 nucleotides are TGTGCCAGCACTCTAGCGGGGACCTACGAGCAGTACTTC. This gives the protein CASTLAGTYEQYF.

CDR3 region: CASSISGTGGKDTQYF. As DNA, the CDR3 is TGTGCCAGTAGTATATCTGGGACAGGGGGCAAGGATACGCAGTATTTT. The chain links TRBV19 to TRBJ2-3; 12 bases map to TRBD1. J lost 6 bases, V lost 2 bases, and 6 bases had no gene match. The CDR3 extends over 16 amino acids. Germline CDR1 LNHDA, CDR2 SQIVND (reference sequence).

The rearrangement uses TRBV6-1 and TRBJ1-5, with 7 positions matching TRBD1. V was clipped by 1 base and J by 11 bases; unmatched bases: 5. This CDR3 has 13 residues. Germline V gene sequence: CDR1 MNHNS, CDR2 SASEGT. CDR3 sequence: CASSEGQGVAQHF. The DNA for the CDR3 is TGTGCCAGCAGTGAAGGACAGGGTGTAGCCCAGCATTTT.

This chain joins TRBV5-6 and TRBJ1-2, with D tentatively TRBD1 (6 bases). Trimming pared 4 bases from V and 3 bases from J, leaving 10 bases between. CDR3 length: 13 amino acids. CDR1 is SGHDT and CDR2 is YYEEEE in the germline V gene. CDR3 bases: TGTGCCAGCAGCCCGACAGGTGACTATGGCTACACCTTC. Its protein is CASSPTGDYGYTF.

J is TRBJ1-5 and V is TRBV4-2; 8 bases are shared with TRBD1. CDR1 LGHNA and CDR2 YNFKEQ come from the germline V gene. V trimming: 0 bases; J trimming: 4 bases; junction bases outside the gene matches: 2. The CDR3 spans 15 residues. CDR3 amino acids: CASSQDGTGNQPQHF. The CDR3 nucleotides are TGTGCCAGCAGCCAAGATGGGACAGGAAATCAGCCCCAGCATTTT.

This clone was detected once. The chain is built from TRBV5-1 and TRBJ2-1, with TRBD2 matching 10 bases. Trimming cost V 1 base and J 9 bases; bases outside gene matches: 7. Germline CDR1 is SGHRS and CDR2 is YFSETQ. CDR3 length equals 15 residues. This chain's CDR3 is CASSLTSGEHGEQFF. CDR3 in DNA: TGCGCCAGCAGCTTGACTAGCGGGGAGCATGGTGAGCAGTTCTTC.

The J gene is TRBJ1-1, the V gene TRBV28; the D gene is possibly TRBD1 (5 bases). The CDR3 runs to 12 residues. Germline V lookup: CDR1 MDHEN, CDR2 SYDVKM. V lost 5 bases to trimming and J lost 4 bases, with 8 bases between them. CDR3 protein: CASSPGGTEAFF. In nucleotides, the CDR3 is TGTGCCAGCAGTCCCGGGGGCACTGAAGCTTTCTTT.

The chain joins TRBV10-3 to TRBJ2-3, with 10 positions matching TRBD2. Trimming took 6 bases from V and 4 from J; bases not matched to a gene: 13. The CDR3 runs 17 residues. The germline CDR1 and CDR2 sequences are ENHRY and SYGVKD. CDR3 protein: CAISVSVAGGSADTQYF. CDR3 in DNA: TGTGCCATCAGCGTATCTGTAGCGGGGGGCAGTGCAGATACGCAGTATTTT.

This clone has just one count. V gene TRBV30 combines with J gene TRBJ2-3; maybe TRBD1 (5 bases). CDR3 length: 15 residues. Per the germline V gene, CDR1 is GTSNPN and CDR2 is SVGIG (reference sequence). Trimming left V 7 bases short and J 3 bases short, with 20 bases between. The CDR3 DNA follows: TGTGCCTTCAACCTCGCTGGTAGGGGAACAGATACGCAGTATTTT. Its translation: CAFNLAGRGTDTQYF.

The V call is TRBV27, the J call TRBJ2-1; 8 bases agree with TRBD1. Germline CDR1 is MNHEY and CDR2 is SMNVEV (reference sequence). The V and J ends lost 5 bases and 6 bases, in that order; junction bases with no gene match: 12. This CDR3 is built from 16 residues. In nucleotides, the CDR3 is TGTGCCAGCAGTCCGACCCAGGGGGCTTTTTTCAATGAGCAGTTCTTC. Translated: CASSPTQGAFFNEQFF.

V usage is TRBV30 and J usage is TRBJ1-2; TRBD1 might be the D (6 bases). Germline V gives CDR1 GTSNPN, CDR2 SVGIG (reference sequence). This CDR3 region has 14 residues. The ends were cut back, 5 bases at V and 1 base at J, with 14 bases in the middle. The CDR3: CAWRGGAGNYGYTF. As DNA, the CDR3 is TGTGCCTGGCGCGGGGGCGCCGGTAACTATGGCTACACCTTC.

The V gene is TRBV9, the J gene TRBJ2-7, with 7 bases that match TRBD2. Germline V lookup: CDR1 SGDLS, CDR2 YYNGEE. V shed 7 bases, J shed 5 bases, and the junction held 12 bases outside the gene matches. CDR3 length: 14 residues. CDR3 coding DNA: TGTGCCAGCGGGTGGGGCGGGAGCAGAGACGAGCAGTACTTC. As protein: CASGWGGSRDEQYF.

The genes are TRBV27 and TRBJ2-3, with 10 bases fitting TRBD1. V was pared by 5 bases and J by 3 bases, with 8 bases of the junction left unmatched. Germline V lookup: CDR1 MNHEY, CDR2 SMNVEV (reference sequence). The CDR3 contains 16 residues. The CDR3 loop reads CASSPRRDRGTDTQYF. In DNA, the CDR3 is TGTGCCAGCAGTCCAAGGCGGGACAGGGGAACAGATACGCAGTATTTT.

V usage is TRBV5-1 and J usage is TRBJ2-5; 11 positions match TRBD1. This CDR3 has 15 residues. Per germline, CDR1 SGHRS and CDR2 YFSETQ. The J segment lost 2 bases and the V segment lost 6 bases, leaving 6 bases of the junction unmatched. The chain's CDR3 is CASTRTGGRQETQYF. The CDR3 region has the DNA TGCGCCAGCACCCGGACAGGGGGCAGGCAAGAGACCCAGTACTTC.

This chain uses TRBV3-1 (or the pseudogene TRBV3-2) with TRBJ2-1, with 7 bases that match TRBD1. This CDR3 region has 14 residues. The V gene's germline CDR1 is LGHDT and CDR2 YNNKEL (reference sequence). V was pared by 3 bases and J by 8 bases, with 7 bases of the junction left unmatched. The CDR3 DNA is TGTGCCAGCAGCCAGTTGACAGGGTGGGATGAGCAGTTCTTC. The encoded protein is CASSQLTGWDEQFF.

The chain employs TRBV7-9 and TRBJ2-7; 8 nucleotides align to TRBD1. The J segment lost 5 bases and the V segment lost 5 bases, leaving 8 bases of the junction unmatched. CDR3 size: 14 residues. Per the germline V gene, CDR1 is SEHNR and CDR2 is FQNEAQ (reference sequence). The CDR3: CASSPPDRAHEQYF. The CDR3 nucleotides are TGTGCCAGCAGCCCACCGGACAGGGCTCACGAGCAGTACTTC.

The chain carries TRBV20-1 and TRBJ2-5; unclear D gene. Germline V lookup: CDR1 DFQATT, CDR2 SNEGSKA (reference sequence). The germline V and J ends were trimmed by 3 bases and 3 bases, with 11 bases remaining between them. There are 13 residues in the CDR3. The CDR3, as DNA: TGCAGTGCTAGTTCCGCGCGTAAAGAGACCCAGTACTTC. It is translated as CSASSARKETQYF.

The genes are TRBV7-2 and TRBJ2-7; no clear D. This CDR3 region has 15 residues. V lost 1 base to trimming and J lost 0 bases, with 10 bases between them. Germline V gives CDR1 SGHTA, CDR2 FQGNSA. CDR3 protein: CASSLGLGSSYEQYF. CDR3 DNA sequence: TGTGCCAGCAGCTTAGGACTCGGCAGCTCCTACGAGCAGTACTTC.

In this sample, this clone turned up many times. This chain uses TRBV10-3 with TRBJ1-5, with 8 bases that match TRBD1. V was clipped by 6 bases and J by 3 bases; unmatched bases: 4. CDR1 is ENHRY and CDR2 is SYGVKD in the germline V gene. The CDR3 has 14 residues. CDR3 sequence (DNA): TGTGCCATCAGCTCGACAGGGGACAATCAGCCCCAGCATTTT. It translates to CAISSTGDNQPQHF.

This sequence joins TRBV7-9 and TRBJ1-4, with a possible D match to TRBD1 (6 bases). Looked up from germline, CDR1 is SEHNR and CDR2 is FQNEAQ (reference sequence). The CDR3 totals 16 residues. The V end lost 3 bases, the J end lost 0 bases, and 11 bases lay between the germline ends. Here the CDR3 reads CASSLTGVATNEKLFF. The CDR3 DNA reads as TGTGCCAGCAGCTTGACAGGAGTTGCAACTAATGAAAAACTGTTTTTT.

The gene calls are TRBV7-9 and TRBJ2-5; 12 bases are a match to TRBD2. The CDR3 has 17 residues. Unmatched junction bases numbered 12, after V lost 5 bases and J lost 5 bases. Germline loops: CDR1 SEHNR, CDR2 FQNEAQ (reference sequence). The CDR3: CASSRRLAGESRETQYF. The CDR3 DNA reads TGTGCCAGCAGCCGGCGACTAGCGGGAGAGTCCCGGGAGACCCAGTACTTC.

This clone was found once. The chain is built from TRBV28 and TRBJ2-4; 8 positions agree with TRBD1. Germline trimming cut 8 bases from V and 6 bases from J; bases unmatched to any gene: 9. CDR3 length equals 14 residues. Per the germline V gene, CDR1 is MDHEN and CDR2 is SYDVKM. The CDR3 DNA reads TGTGCCAGCTACGGGCAGGGGGCCGGAAACATTCAGTACTTC. Amino acids: CASYGQGAGNIQYF. The full variable domain, in which reference TRBV28 and TRBJ2-4 provide the parts outside the CDR3, is DVKVTQSSRYLVKRTGEKVFLECVQDMDHENMFWYRQDPGLGLRLIYFSYDVKMKEKGDIPEGYSVSREKKERFSLILESASTNQTSMYLCASYGQGAGNIQYFGAGTRLSVL.

The chain employs TRBV19 and TRBJ2-1; 8 bases align to TRBD2. The V segment lost 6 bases and the J segment 9 bases; nucleotides outside the gene matches: 13. Germline V lookup: CDR1 LNHDA, CDR2 SQIVND (reference sequence). The CDR3 is made up of 15 amino acids. The CDR3 bases are TGTGCCAGTAGATGGGGGACTAGTAGGGTCAGTGAGCAGTTCTTC. As protein: CASRWGTSRVSEQFF.

V is TRBV6-5 and J is TRBJ2-1, with 7 positions matching TRBD2. J lost 4 bases, V lost 2 bases, and 8 bases had no gene match. Germline V gene data show CDR1 as MNHEY and CDR2 as SVGAGI. The CDR3 sequence is 16 residues long. This CDR3 reads CASSYQLADMYNEQFF. The CDR3 nucleotides read TGTGCCAGCAGTTACCAGCTAGCGGATATGTACAATGAGCAGTTCTTC.

J is TRBJ2-5 and V is TRBV20-1, with 7 bases aligning to TRBD2. The CDR3 spans 11 residues. Germline V gene data show CDR1 as DFQATT and CDR2 as SNEGSKA (reference sequence). With 7 bases clipped from V and 5 bases from J, the junction kept 4 bases outside the gene matches. Here the CDR3 reads CSVAGPETQYF. The CDR3 DNA follows: TGCAGTGTAGCGGGTCCCGAGACCCAGTACTTC.